This T cell receptor (beta chain) stems from a study of T cells after yellow fever vaccination. The study, taken as a whole, reports: Abundant clonotypes from the bulk population could get into FACS-sorted repertoires as contaminants.

It was through 5'RACE template switching that TCR cDNA was made, with a universal primer site and UMIs added. MiXCR, applied by TCRdb to the 5' RACE reads, yields one record per CDR3 protein. The table has about 350,000 distinct CDR3 sequences, 8.1% seen once. With respect to this clonotype: Its antigen is not known.

J gave up 5 bases and V 2 bases, and 4 bases lay outside the gene matches. The CDR3 extends over 15 amino acids. Germline CDR1 is LGHNA and CDR2 is YNFKEQ. The sequence was obtained from a man aged 18 to 35 who received the YFV17D yellow fever vaccine. The chain uses TRBV4-2 and TRBJ2-3; 10 bases agree with TRBD2. The material sequenced was PBMCs, taken around 45 days after the first yellow fever vaccination. Here the CDR3 reads CASSQRGLAEDTQYF. The CDR3 DNA reads TGTGCCAGCAGCCAAAGAGGACTAGCGGAAGATACGCAGTATTTT.